These T cell receptor beta chains were read from a single sample in a study of blood T cells in healthy people across ages. TCRdb called the 5' RACE reads again in MiXCR, with one record for every CDR3 protein. The sample lists around 800,000 distinct CDR3 sequences, roughly 44% occurring once. Specimen: blood. The receptors shown here come from a man in his sixties in good health. Each CDR3 is given with its conserved first and last residue. The D gene is left open where the match is weak. The size entry is marked missing in some rows and otherwise reads once, few, many or a size class.

D: NA
V: TRBV7-9
J: TRBJ1-2
size: NA
CDR3: CASSPSQGRANYGYTF
DNA: TGTGCCAGCAGCCCCTCCCAGGGCAGAGCTAACTATGGCTACACCTTC

D: NA
V: TRBV12-3/TRBV12-4
J: TRBJ1-1
size: NA
CDR3: CASSYRDTVNTEAFF
DNA: TGTGCCAGCAGTTACCGGGACACTGTGAACACTGAAGCTTTCTTT

D: TRBD2
V: TRBV20-1
J: TRBJ2-3
size: NA
CDR3: CSAEATSGGDTDTQYF
DNA: TGCAGTGCTGAGGCGACTAGCGGGGGCGACACAGATACGCAGTATTTT

D: TRBD1
V: TRBV18
J: TRBJ1-2
size: few
CDR3: CASSHTTGENGYTF
DNA: TGTGCCAGCTCACACACGACAGGGGAGAATGGCTACACCTTC

D: TRBD2
V: TRBV27
J: TRBJ2-1
size: NA
CDR3: CASSSGTSGVREQFF
DNA: TGTGCCAGCAGTTCTGGGACTAGCGGGGTGCGTGAGCAGTTCTTC

D: NA
V: TRBV3-1
J: TRBJ2-5
size: few
CDR3: CASQSISETQYF
DNA: TGTGCCAGCCAGAGTATTTCAGAGACCCAGTACTTC

D: NA
V: TRBV28
J: TRBJ1-6
size: few
CDR3: CASSLEVVGGSPLHF
DNA: TGTGCCAGCAGTTTAGAAGTGGTGGGCGGTTCACCCCTCCACTTT

D: TRBD2
V: TRBV14
J: TRBJ2-1
size: few
CDR3: CASSHRGGKRDEQFF
DNA: TGTGCCAGCAGCCATCGGGGGGGCAAGAGAGATGAGCAGTTCTTC

D: NA
V: TRBV7-8
J: TRBJ2-1
size: NA
CDR3: CASSRQNRDEQFF
DNA: TGTGCCAGCAGTCGACAGAACAGGGATGAGCAGTTCTTC

D: TRBD1
V: TRBV3-1
J: TRBJ1-2
size: few
CDR3: CASQGGQANYGYTF
DNA: TGTGCCAGTCAGGGGGGACAGGCGAACTATGGCTACACCTTC

D: NA
V: TRBV7-2
J: TRBJ1-1
size: NA
CDR3: CASSFGNMNTEAFF
DNA: TGTGCCAGCAGCTTCGGCAACATGAACACTGAAGCTTTCTTT

D: TRBD1
V: TRBV7-2
J: TRBJ2-7
size: NA
CDR3: CASSCGDRGGVEQYF
DNA: TGTGCCAGCAGCTGCGGGGACAGGGGGGGAGTCGAGCAGTACTTC

D: NA
V: TRBV20-1
J: TRBJ2-6
size: NA
CDR3: CSARDPIPGANVLTF
DNA: TGCAGTGCTAGAGATCCAATCCCTGGGGCCAACGTCCTGACTTTC

D: NA
V: TRBV3-1
J: TRBJ2-3
size: many
CDR3: CASSQDLGPDTQYF
DNA: TGTGCCAGCAGCCAAGATCTAGGTCCGGATACGCAGTATTTT

D: NA
V: TRBV5-1
J: TRBJ2-3
size: few
CDR3: CASSTTVLRTDTQYF
DNA: TGCGCCAGCAGCACGACAGTTCTCCGGACAGATACGCAGTATTTT

D: NA
V: TRBV28
J: TRBJ2-5
size: few
CDR3: CASSWGARGNIGTQYF
DNA: TGTGCCAGCAGTTGGGGGGCCCGGGGGAATATTGGGACCCAGTACTTC

D: NA
V: TRBV15
J: TRBJ1-2
size: few
CDR3: CATSRDVAQDYGYTF
DNA: TGTGCCACCAGCAGAGATGTGGCGCAGGACTATGGCTACACCTTC

D: TRBD1
V: TRBV7-9
J: TRBJ2-1
size: NA
CDR3: CASTLTGAPYNEQFF
DNA: TGTGCCAGCACCTTAACAGGGGCCCCCTACAATGAGCAGTTCTTC

D: TRBD2
V: TRBV6-2/TRBV6-3
J: TRBJ2-1
size: NA
CDR3: CASGGRGGRNEQFF
DNA: TGTGCCAGCGGCGGACGGGGGGGCCGAAATGAGCAGTTCTTC

D: NA
V: TRBV28
J: TRBJ1-6
size: NA
CDR3: CASSFRHSPLHF
DNA: TGTGCCAGCAGTTTCCGGCATTCACCCCTCCACTTT

D: TRBD1
V: TRBV20-1
J: TRBJ1-4
size: once
CDR3: CSARTRGPGTNEKLFF
DNA: TGCAGTGCTAGAACTAGGGGGCCGGGTACTAATGAAAAACTGTTTTTT

D: NA
V: TRBV7-9
J: TRBJ2-5
size: few
CDR3: CASSLTGDKQETQYF
DNA: TGTGCCAGCAGCTTAACGGGGGACAAGCAAGAGACCCAGTACTTC

D: NA
V: TRBV7-9
J: TRBJ2-7
size: many
CDR3: CASSFSSMGEQYF
DNA: TGTGCCAGCAGCTTTAGTTCAATGGGGGAGCAGTACTTC

D: NA
V: TRBV14
J: TRBJ2-1
size: few
CDR3: CASSQDLRQYNEQFF
DNA: TGTGCCAGCAGCCAAGATTTACGGCAGTACAATGAGCAGTTCTTC

D: NA
V: TRBV3-1
J: TRBJ2-1
size: NA
CDR3: CASSSRPRSNILYNEQFF
DNA: TGTGCCAGCAGCTCGCGGCCCCGTTCGAATATCCTTTACAATGAGCAGTTCTTC

D: NA
V: TRBV3-1
J: TRBJ2-3
size: few
CDR3: CASSQERLSTDTQYF
DNA: TGTGCCAGCAGCCAGGAAAGACTCAGCACAGATACGCAGTATTTT

D: NA
V: TRBV20-1
J: TRBJ2-7
size: few
CDR3: CSARPRVETYEQYF
DNA: TGCAGTGCTAGACCCCGGGTGGAAACCTACGAGCAGTACTTC

D: TRBD2
V: TRBV7-2
J: TRBJ2-3
size: many
CDR3: CASSRSGGGADTQYF
DNA: TGTGCCAGCAGCCGTAGCGGGGGGGGGGCAGATACGCAGTATTTT

D: TRBD1
V: TRBV5-1
J: TRBJ2-7
size: many
CDR3: CASSLEGGNYEQYF
DNA: TGCGCCAGCAGCTTGGAAGGGGGCAACTACGAGCAGTACTTC

D: NA
V: TRBV20-1
J: TRBJ1-2
size: NA
CDR3: CSTREVRGAPANYGYTF
DNA: TGCAGTACTAGAGAGGTTCGAGGGGCGCCAGCTAACTATGGCTACACCTTC

D: NA
V: TRBV27
J: TRBJ1-1
size: NA
CDR3: CATRRNTEAFF
DNA: TGTGCCACTAGGCGGAACACTGAAGCTTTCTTT

D: NA
V: TRBV20-1
J: TRBJ2-3
size: NA
CDR3: CSARDRGRGTDTQYF
DNA: TGCAGTGCTAGAGATAGGGGGAGGGGAACAGATACGCAGTATTTT

D: NA
V: TRBV7-2
J: TRBJ1-5
size: NA
CDR3: CASSLIQGRNQPQHF
DNA: TGTGCCAGCAGCTTAATACAGGGCCGGAATCAGCCCCAGCATTTT

D: NA
V: TRBV29-1
J: TRBJ2-3
size: few
CDR3: CSVPPRGLTDTQYF
DNA: TGCAGCGTACCCCCTCGTGGACTCACAGATACGCAGTATTTT

D: NA
V: TRBV7-7
J: TRBJ2-2
size: NA
CDR3: CASSFMAANTGELFF
DNA: TGTGCCAGCAGCTTTATGGCCGCGAACACCGGGGAGCTGTTTTTT

D: TRBD2
V: TRBV9
J: TRBJ2-1
size: few
CDR3: CASSAPLAGVSYNEQFF
DNA: TGTGCCAGCAGCGCACCACTAGCGGGGGTTTCCTACAATGAGCAGTTCTTC

D: TRBD2
V: TRBV4-3
J: TRBJ2-1
size: many
CDR3: CASSLSGGLYNEQFF
DNA: TGCGCCAGCAGCCTCTCGGGGGGGCTCTACAATGAGCAGTTCTTC

D: TRBD1
V: TRBV6-2/TRBV6-3
J: TRBJ2-7
size: NA
CDR3: CASGTASREQYF
DNA: TGTGCCAGTGGGACAGCGTCCCGCGAGCAGTACTTC

D: NA
V: TRBV20-1
J: TRBJ2-5
size: NA
CDR3: CSANGESYERYF
DNA: TGCAGTGCTAACGGAGAGTCCTACGAGCGGTACTTC

D: TRBD1
V: TRBV30
J: TRBJ1-4
size: NA
CDR3: CALARDRGNEKLFF
DNA: TGTGCTTTAGCCCGGGACAGGGGAAATGAAAAACTGTTTTTT

D: NA
V: TRBV28
J: TRBJ2-7
size: NA
CDR3: CASGISYEQYF
DNA: TGTGCCAGCGGGATATCATACGAGCAGTACTTC

D: NA
V: TRBV15
J: TRBJ1-1
size: NA
CDR3: CATSRENTLNTEAFF
DNA: TGTGCCACCAGCAGAGAGAACACCTTGAACACTGAAGCTTTCTTT

D: NA
V: TRBV2
J: TRBJ2-7
size: few
CDR3: CASRHTAGYEQYF
DNA: TGTGCCAGCAGGCACACCGCAGGCTACGAGCAGTACTTC

D: NA
V: TRBV4-1
J: TRBJ2-6
size: NA
CDR3: CASSQEFGRRSGANVLTF
DNA: TGCGCCAGCAGCCAAGAGTTCGGAAGGCGCTCTGGGGCCAACGTCCTGACTTTC

D: NA
V: TRBV6-4
J: TRBJ1-6
size: NA
CDR3: CASSWDGDNSPLHF
DNA: TGTGCCAGCAGTTGGGACGGAGATAATTCACCCCTCCACTTT

D: NA
V: TRBV2
J: TRBJ2-5
size: few
CDR3: CASSEAGTQYF
DNA: TGTGCCAGCAGTGAAGCCGGGACCCAGTACTTC

D: NA
V: TRBV14
J: TRBJ1-6
size: NA
CDR3: CASSQVGSYNSPLHF
DNA: TGTGCCAGCAGCCAAGTGGGCAGCTATAATTCACCCCTCCACTTT

D: TRBD1
V: TRBV9
J: TRBJ1-1
size: NA
CDR3: CASSGQGGGTEAFF
DNA: TGTGCCAGCAGCGGACAGGGAGGCGGCACTGAAGCTTTCTTT

D: TRBD1
V: TRBV5-5
J: TRBJ1-2
size: NA
CDR3: CASSSSPTGQGFGYTF
DNA: TGTGCCAGCAGCTCCTCCCCCACTGGACAGGGGTTCGGCTACACCTTC

D: TRBD2
V: TRBV4-3
J: TRBJ2-3
size: NA
CDR3: CASSQGTSGGPGDATQYF
DNA: TGCGCCAGCAGCCAGGGTACTAGCGGGGGGCCGGGTGATGCTACGCAGTATTTT

D: TRBD2
V: TRBV6-5
J: TRBJ2-3
size: many
CDR3: CASSHRGSGEYTQYF
DNA: TGTGCCAGCAGTCACCGGGGGAGCGGGGAATATACGCAGTATTTT

D: TRBD1
V: TRBV29-1
J: TRBJ2-6
size: NA
CDR3: CSVSGGAGANVLTF
DNA: TGCAGCGTTTCAGGGGGCGCTGGGGCCAACGTCCTGACTTTC

D: TRBD2
V: TRBV20-1
J: TRBJ2-7
size: NA
CDR3: CSARDRFLASGSLGYEQYF
DNA: TGCAGTGCTAGAGATAGGTTTTTGGCTAGCGGGAGTCTAGGCTACGAGCAGTACTTC